The sample holds many counts of the clone carrying this T cell receptor beta chain. The antigen is not known. Germline trimming cut 4 bases from V and 2 bases from J; bases unmatched to any gene: 11. Germline V gives CDR1 SEHNR, CDR2 FQNEAQ (reference sequence). This CDR3 comprises 17 residues. This entry is derived from a study of T cells after posttransplantation cyclophosphamide. Study-level findings and limits: Recipient CMV seropositivity and CMV reactivation strongly tracked TRB clonality.

Profiling relied on immunoSEQ multiplex PCR, and the TCRdb table lists in-frame clones only, not all of them. The sample shows tens of thousands of clones, none of them appearing just once. V usage is TRBV7-9 and J usage is TRBJ1-2, with 9 positions matching TRBD1. This TCR was recovered from a man in his fifties or sixties in good health, CMV-negative, and a related stem cell transplant donor. The source material was PBMCs. The CDR3 DNA is TGTGCCAGCAGCTCCCCCCCGCGGACAGGGGAAAACTATGGCTACACCTTC. This sequence encodes CASSSPPRTGENYGYTF.